This TCR beta chain was captured in a study of blood T cell repertoires in COVID-19. The wider study: The United States, Italy and Spain supplied acute and convalescent COVID-19 samples. PBMCs, B-cell-depleted T cells, or T cells provided the cDNA or gDNA that made up the material.

Germline V gene data show CDR1 as MDHEN and CDR2 as SYDVKM. V was pared by 9 bases and J by 1 base, with 21 bases between. This CDR3 has 16 residues. Authors' analysis steps: Amplification from reference gene primers served as the basis for estimated nucleated cell counts. The protocol was immunoSEQ multiplex PCR, while the TCRdb copy is restricted to in-frame clones and leaves out a portion. V and J calls and clone size are copied from that table; D and trimming were computed from the DNA. The sample has about 190,000 clones, about 88% seen once. The source is a man aged 25-45 years with active or convalescent COVID-19. The sequenced sample consisted of peripheral blood. The chain carries TRBV28 and TRBJ1-1; D ambiguous. The DNA of the CDR3 is TGTGCCAGTGCGGGGTTCCCGGGCGGAGGGAACACTGAAGCTTTCTTT. It translates to CASAGFPGGGNTEAFF.